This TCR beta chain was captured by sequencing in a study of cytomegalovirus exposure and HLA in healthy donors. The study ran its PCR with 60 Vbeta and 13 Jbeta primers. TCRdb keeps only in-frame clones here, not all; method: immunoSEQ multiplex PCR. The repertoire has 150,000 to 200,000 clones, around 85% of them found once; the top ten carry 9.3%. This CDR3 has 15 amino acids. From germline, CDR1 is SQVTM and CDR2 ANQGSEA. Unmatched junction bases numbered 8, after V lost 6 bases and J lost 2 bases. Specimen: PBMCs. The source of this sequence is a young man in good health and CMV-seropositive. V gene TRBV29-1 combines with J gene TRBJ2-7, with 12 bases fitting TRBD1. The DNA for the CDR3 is TGCAGCGTGTCCGGGACAGGGGGCGCGGCCTACGAGCAGTACTTC. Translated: CSVSGTGGAAYEQYF.